The 21 T cell receptor beta chains listed next were all sequenced from one sample in a study of shared clonotypes between healthy human individuals (dated by TCRdb to the early 2020s). The library was prepared using the immunoSEQ multiplex PCR assay. TCRdb obtained this table from immuneACCESS and retained in-frame rearrangements with V and J assigned. These tables miss some clones; where compared with another copy, unresolved V genes account for less than half of the shortfall, and the remainder is unexplained. The sample table records about 690,000 clones; around 91% of these occur just once. About a third of the sample is taken by the ten largest. What was sequenced was memory CD8+ T cells from PBMCs. What this sample's cell subset or site label stands for: CD45RO+ cells pooled with CCR7-negative TemRA cells. The receptors come from a man aged 18 to 30 in good health. Some clones in this sample may be carry-over from other donors' samples.

This chain joins TRBV11-3 and TRBJ1-3; 8 bases are shared with TRBD1. Germline-derived CDR1 and CDR2 are SGHNT and YENEEA. After removal of 5 bases from V and 1 base from J, the junction contained 4 bases not matched to a gene. CDR3 size: 15 residues. The CDR3 DNA reads as TGTGCCAGCAGCCGCGACAGGGGATCTGGAAACACCATATATTTT. Its translation is CASSRDRGSGNTIYF.

This clone appeared a single time. This chain joins TRBV29-1 and TRBJ1-2; no clear D. From germline, CDR1 is SQVTM and CDR2 ANQGSEA. The CDR3 contains 19 residues. Between the trimmed V and J ends, which lost 0 bases and 0 bases, there was a span of 23 bases. For the CDR3, the DNA is TGCAGCGTTGAAGAAGGATATTACCGCCTAGGCAGCACTAACTATGGCTACACCTTC. The encoded protein is CSVEEGYYRLGSTNYGYTF.

The J gene is TRBJ2-7, the V gene TRBV21-1; the table's D call of TRBD1 was not tested on the DNA. TRBV21-1 is a pseudogene segment. The CDR3 loop spans 13 amino acids. CDR3 residues: CATPGQELYEQYF. The CDR3 DNA reads TGTGCCACCCCGGGACAGGAGCTCTACGAGCAGTACTTC.

This clone turned up a few times. The J gene is TRBJ1-3, the V gene TRBV7-3, with D maybe TRBD1 (5 bases). This CDR3 is 14 amino acids long. Germline values: CDR1 SGHTA, CDR2 FQGTGA. V shed 3 bases and J shed 4 bases, with 10 bases lying between them. CDR3 amino acids: CASSLRGAGNTIYF. In DNA, the CDR3 is TGTGCCAGCAGCTTGAGGGGTGCGGGAAACACCATATATTTT.

The rearrangement uses TRBV29-1 and TRBJ2-5; no firm D call. The CDR3 is 14 residues long. Trimming took off 5 bases at V and 3 bases at J, with 16 bases between the two ends. Looked up from germline, CDR1 is SQVTM and CDR2 is ANQGSEA. This chain's CDR3 is CSVIPGVHKETQYF. CDR3 bases: TGCAGCGTTATTCCAGGAGTCCATAAAGAGACCCAGTACTTC.

This clone was counted a few times. The chain uses TRBV19 and TRBJ2-7; 11 bases agree with TRBD2. Trimming cost V 3 bases and J 3 bases; bases outside gene matches: 7. The V gene's germline CDR1 is LNHDA and CDR2 SQIVND (reference sequence). The length of the CDR3 is 16 residues. The CDR3 reads CASSIGTSGTIYEQYF. In DNA, the CDR3 is TGTGCCAGTAGTATCGGGACTAGCGGAACGATCTACGAGCAGTACTTC.

The chain carries TRBV5-6 and TRBJ2-7; 10 positions match TRBD2. CDR1 is SGHDT, CDR2 YYEEEE, per germline. V lost 3 bases to trimming and J lost 2 bases; unmatched junction nucleotides: 5. CDR3 size: 15 residues. As DNA, the CDR3 is TGTGCCAGCAGCTCAAGGACTAGCGGAACCTACGAGCAGTACTTC. The encoded protein is CASSSRTSGTYEQYF. The full variable domain, its missing parts supplied by reference TRBV5-6 and TRBJ2-7, is DAGVTQSPTHLIKTRGQQVTLRCSPKSGHDTVSWYQQALGQGPQFIFQYYEEEERQRGNFPDRFSGHQFPNYSSELNVNALLLGDSALYLCASSSRTSGTYEQYFGPGTRLTVT.

This rearrangement joins TRBV15 to TRBJ2-1; 7 nucleotides line up with TRBD2. The junction had 13 bases not matched to a gene; V was cut back by 3 bases and J by 8 bases. This CDR3 is built from 16 residues. The germline V gene encodes CDR1 LNHNV and CDR2 YYDKDF (reference sequence). Here the CDR3 reads CATSRPLHAGDHEQFF. For the CDR3, the DNA is TGTGCCACCAGCAGGCCGCTTCATGCGGGAGACCATGAGCAGTTCTTC.

This sequence joins TRBV7-6 and TRBJ2-6, with unresolved D. Germline V gene sequence: CDR1 SGHVS, CDR2 FNYEAQ. The V end lost 2 bases, the J end lost 0 bases, and 20 bases lay between the germline ends. The CDR3 extends over 20 amino acids. CDR3 DNA sequence: TGTGCCAGCAGCTTACAATCCGCAAGGCTGATTGACTCTGGGGCCAACGTCCTGACTTTC. Encoded protein: CASSLQSARLIDSGANVLTF.

V is TRBV10-3 and J is TRBJ2-7; D is unresolved. V lost 0 bases and J lost 0, with 12 bases in between. The CDR3 contains 16 residues. Germline V gene data show CDR1 as ENHRY and CDR2 as SYGVKD. CDR3 residues: CAISESDPLSSYEQYF. CDR3 DNA sequence: TGTGCCATCAGTGAGTCGGACCCCCTTAGCTCCTACGAGCAGTACTTC.

This clone has only one observation. This chain connects TRBV2 to TRBJ2-7, with TRBD2 identical over 7 bases. V lost 4 bases to trimming and J lost 3 bases; unmatched junction nucleotides: 3. CDR3 length: 13 residues. Germline assignment: CDR1 SNHLY and CDR2 FYNNEI. The CDR3 region has the DNA TGTGCCAGCAGTGGGGCGGGAGACTACGAGCAGTACTTC. Its protein is CASSGAGDYEQYF.

This clone came up a few times. The chain links TRBV25-1 to TRBJ1-1; TRBD1 matches at 8 bases. This CDR3 is built from 13 residues. The germline V gene encodes CDR1 MGHDK and CDR2 SYGVNS. V was pared by 6 bases and J by 1 base, with 1 base of the junction left unmatched. CDR3 loop: CASSGQGNTEAFF. CDR3 bases: TGTGCCAGCAGCGGACAGGGGAACACTGAAGCTTTCTTT.

The chain uses TRBV15 and TRBJ1-3, with 7 bases identical to TRBD1. In germline, CDR1 is LNHNV, CDR2 YYDKDF (reference sequence). This CDR3 region has 16 residues. J was trimmed by 2 bases and V by 3 bases; bases with no gene match: 7. CDR3 sequence reads: CATSRIQGRTGNTIYF. In DNA form, the CDR3 reads TGTGCCACCAGCAGGATACAGGGGAGAACTGGAAACACCATATATTTT.

Of note for this clone: A much larger clone lies one base from this, so it may be a read error. V and J are TRBV11-2 and TRBJ2-3; D ambiguous. Germline V lookup: CDR1 SGHAT, CDR2 FQNNGV. This CDR3 has 11 amino acids. Deletions cut 5 bases from V and 2 bases from J, with 2 bases between. The CDR3 DNA sequence: TGTGCCAGCAGCCACACAGATACGCAGTATTTT. Translated, it gives CASSHTDTQYF.

This CDR3 reads CASTGGQGAEGYTF. CDR3 DNA: TGTGCCAGCACGGGGGGACAGGGGGCGGAGGGCTACACCTTC. The J gene is TRBJ1-2, the V gene TRBV5-4; 12 nucleotides line up with TRBD1. Germline CDR1 SGHNT, CDR2 YYREEE (reference sequence). Unmatched junction bases numbered 8, after V lost 6 bases and J lost 8 bases. The CDR3 spans 14 residues.

V gene TRBV2 combines with J gene TRBJ2-7, with TRBD1 matching 10 bases. The trim removed 2 bases at V and 3 bases at J, leaving 7 bases unmatched. CDR1 is SNHLY, CDR2 FYNNEI, per germline. The CDR3 length is 16 residues. The CDR3 nucleotides read TGTGCCAGCAGTGAACTACCGGGACAGGGGTTCTACGAGCAGTACTTC. This codes for CASSELPGQGFYEQYF.

This chain uses TRBV9 with TRBJ2-1; no firm D call. With 0 bases removed from V and 4 bases from J, the gap between germline ends came to 14 bases. There are 16 residues in the CDR3. Germline CDR1 reads SGDLS; CDR2 reads YYNGEE. The CDR3: CASSVAAKIQYNEQFF. The CDR3 DNA is TGTGCCAGCAGCGTAGCGGCCAAGATACAATACAATGAGCAGTTCTTC.

The gene calls are TRBV28 and TRBJ1-1, with D possibly matching TRBD1 (5 bases). Looked up from germline, CDR1 is MDHEN and CDR2 is SYDVKM. Trimming left V 6 bases short and J 8 bases short, with 22 bases between. This CDR3 contains 15 residues. The CDR3 DNA reads TGTGCCAGCAGGCCACCCAGGATGGGGGAGGCAGAAGCTTTCTTT. As protein: CASRPPRMGEAEAFF.

This chain uses TRBV27 with TRBJ1-2; D unclear. Germline CDR1 reads MNHEY; CDR2 reads SMNVEV (reference sequence). This CDR3 spans 15 amino acids. V was clipped by 2 bases and J by 2 bases, with 12 bases between them. CDR3 region: CASSLLGVENYGYTF. In nucleotides, the CDR3 is TGTGCCAGCAGTTTACTCGGGGTAGAGAACTATGGCTACACCTTC.

The rearrangement uses TRBV19 and TRBJ1-5; D is undetermined. Germline CDR1 is LNHDA and CDR2 is SQIVND (reference sequence). The CDR3 runs to 15 residues. Trimming stripped 3 bases from V and 5 bases from J, with 14 bases between. The CDR3 sequence is CASSIRRDGDQPQHF. The CDR3 DNA reads as TGTGCCAGTAGTATCAGGAGGGATGGTGATCAGCCCCAGCATTTT.

The chain uses TRBV11-2 and TRBJ2-1, with TRBD2 matching over 8 bases. Trimming cost V 1 base and J 10 bases; bases outside gene matches: 3. CDR1 is SGHAT and CDR2 is FQNNGV in the germline V gene. The CDR3 is made up of 13 amino acids. The CDR3 reads CASSLGLALEQFF. CDR3 DNA: TGTGCCAGCAGCTTAGGACTAGCGTTAGAGCAGTTCTTC. Full variable domain (missing parts from reference TRBV11-2 and TRBJ2-1): EAGVAQSPRYKIIEKRQSVAFWCNPISGHATLYWYQQILGQGPKLLIQFQNNGVVDDSQLPKDRFSAERLKGVDSTLKIQPAKLEDSAVYLCASSLGLALEQFFGPGTRLTVL.